A selection of T cell receptor beta chains follows, all from one sample in a study of T cells in Graves' hyperthyroidism and ophthalmopathy. One entry per CDR3 protein, called by TCRdb with MiXCR from the multiplex PCR reads. The table shows about 420,000 distinct CDR3 sequences, with approximately 15% occurring only once. The specimen was blood. All receptors derive from a young woman with Graves' hyperthyroidism. Both conserved end residues are part of each CDR3. D genes are given only for firm matches. The size entry is marked missing in some rows and otherwise reads once, few, many or a size class.

j_gene | abundance | d_gene | v_gene | CDR3nt | CDR3aa
TRBJ2-7 | many | TRBD2 | TRBV15 | TGTGCCACCAGCAGCACCAGGGGGACCGGGACTAGCGGAGACGAGCAGTACTTC | CATSSTRGTGTSGDEQYF
TRBJ2-1 | NA | TRBD2 | TRBV4-2 | TGTGCCAGCAGCCAAGAGGTTCTAGCGGGGGGGCCCAGTGAGCAGTTCTTC | CASSQEVLAGGPSEQFF
TRBJ1-1 | many | NA | TRBV7-3 | TGTGCCAGCAGCCCGGGGTGGAGAATTTCGAACACTGAAGCTTTCTTT | CASSPGWRISNTEAFF
TRBJ1-5 | many | NA | TRBV6-1 | TGTGCCAGCAGTGACAGGGAAAGCAATCAGCCCCAGCATTTT | CASSDRESNQPQHF
TRBJ1-5 | few | NA | TRBV4-1 | TGCGCCAGCAGCCAAGATTCCTGGGAGGGATTATATAGCAATCAGCCCCAGCATTTT | CASSQDSWEGLYSNQPQHF
TRBJ1-2 | many | NA | TRBV20-1 | TGCAGTGCCCGAGGGGGGGGGTCTGCCGGGGGGAGCTATGGCTACACCTTC | CSARGGGSAGGSYGYTF
TRBJ2-3 | many | NA | TRBV11-3 | TGTGCCAGCAGCTTAGTGACCCGCGGCAGGGTGGGGACAGATACGCAGTATTTT | CASSLVTRGRVGTDTQYF
TRBJ2-1 | few | NA | TRBV4-1 | TGCGCCAGCAGCCAAGAGGTCCAGGGGGGTCTTCGGAATGAGCAGTCCTTC | CASSQEVQGGLRNEQSF
TRBJ1-6 | NA | NA | TRBV20-1 | TGCAGTGCTAGATGGGAGACGTCTTTAATTGGGGGATCACCCCTCCACTTT | CSARWETSLIGGSPLHF
TRBJ2-1 | NA | NA | TRBV4-2 | TGTGCCAGCAGCCAGAGGGGTACGACCTCCTACAATGAGCAGTTCTTC | CASSQRGTTSYNEQFF
TRBJ2-7 | few | TRBD2 | TRBV4-1 | TGCGCCAGCAGCCAAGATAGGACTAGCGGGGGGAGGTACGAGCAGTACTTC | CASSQDRTSGGRYEQYF
TRBJ1-2 | NA | NA | TRBV7-9 | TGTGCCAGCAGCTTAGTCGAGTCCTCCTATGGCTACACCTTC | CASSLVESSYGYTF
TRBJ1-4 | few | TRBD1 | TRBV20-1 | TGCAGTGCTGGGACAGGGGGCGCCGGGTCTAATGAAAAACTGTTTTTT | CSAGTGGAGSNEKLFF
TRBJ1-1 | many | TRBD1 | TRBV29-1 | TGCAGCGTTGGCGAACCCGGGACAGGGGGCTTTAACACTGAAGCTTTCTTT | CSVGEPGTGGFNTEAFF
TRBJ2-2 | NA | NA | TRBV27 | TGTGCCAGCAGTTTATCGCTCGACGGGGAGCTGTTTTTT | CASSLSLDGELFF
TRBJ2-2 | many | NA | TRBV2 | TGTGCCAGCAGTCCTTTTGGCACCTCCACCGGGGAGCTGTTTTTT | CASSPFGTSTGELFF
TRBJ2-7 | few | TRBD2 | TRBV6-5 | TGTGCCAGCAGTTACTCCCAAGCGGGGGGTTATCACGAGCAGTACTTC | CASSYSQAGGYHEQYF
TRBJ2-2 | few | NA | TRBV4-1 | TGCGCCAGCAGCCCCCGGGCCCAGAACACCGGGGAGCTGTTTTTT | CASSPRAQNTGELFF
TRBJ2-2 | NA | NA | TRBV6-2/TRBV6-3 | TGTGCCAGCAGAATTGGTGATTGGACCGGGGAGCTGTTTTTT | CASRIGDWTGELFF
TRBJ2-1 | many | TRBD2 | TRBV7-3 | TGTGCCAGCAGCTTGTCCGGGGGGGTTAGTGAGCAGTTCTTC | CASSLSGGVSEQFF
TRBJ1-3 | NA | NA | TRBV7-2 | TGTGCCAGCAGCCCGGAAAAAAAGACTGGAAACACCATATATTTT | CASSPEKKTGNTIYF
TRBJ2-1 | many | TRBD2 | TRBV20-1 | TGCAGTGCCCCCGGACTAGCGGGGTACAATGAGCAGTTCTTC | CSAPGLAGYNEQFF
TRBJ2-5 | few | NA | TRBV6-1 | TGTGCCAGCAGTGAAGGTCTGGCGCTACAAGAGACCCAGTACTTC | CASSEGLALQETQYF
TRBJ1-2 | NA | NA | TRBV25-1 | TGTGCCAGCAGTGTCCGACAGGACTCTGGCTACACCTTC | CASSVRQDSGYTF
TRBJ2-1 | NA | NA | TRBV19 | TGTGCCAGTACCTTAGGCCCTCTCTCCTACAATGAGCAGTTCTTC | CASTLGPLSYNEQFF
TRBJ1-6 | NA | TRBD1 | TRBV6-5 | TGTGCCAGCAGTTCCAGGGGGCAGAATTCACCCCTCCACTTT | CASSSRGQNSPLHF
TRBJ2-3 | few | NA | TRBV5-1 | TGCGCCAGCAGCTCGCTACCATCTGATACGCAGTATTTT | CASSSLPSDTQYF
TRBJ1-2 | many | TRBD1 | TRBV2 | TGTGCCAGCAGTGTCCCGGACAGGGGGCCGACCTCCTATGGCTACACCTTC | CASSVPDRGPTSYGYTF
TRBJ2-7 | NA | TRBD1 | TRBV2 | TGTGCCAGCAGGTGGACAGGGGGCTACGAGCAGTACTTC | CASRWTGGYEQYF
TRBJ2-7 | NA | TRBD1 | TRBV7-8 | TGTGCCAGCAGCTGGGGACAGTCCTACGAGCAGTACTTC | CASSWGQSYEQYF
TRBJ2-6 | NA | TRBD2 | TRBV19 | TGTGCCAGTAGTCGACCTGGGGGGGTAGCAGGCGCTGGGGCCAACGTCCTGACTTTC | CASSRPGGVAGAGANVLTF
TRBJ1-1 | many | TRBD1 | TRBV5-1 | TGCGCCAGCAGCACGACAGGGATAGTGAACACTGAAGCTTTCTTT | CASSTTGIVNTEAFF
TRBJ2-2 | NA | NA | TRBV7-3 | TGTGCCAGCAGCTTTTCAGGGGCTACCGGGGAGCTGTTTTTT | CASSFSGATGELFF
TRBJ1-5 | many | TRBD1 | TRBV6-1 | TGTGCCAGCAGTGTGAGCTTGGACAGGGAGAATCAGCCCCAGCATTTT | CASSVSLDRENQPQHF
TRBJ1-1 | many | NA | TRBV3-1 | TGTGCCAGCAGCCAAGACATCAACACTGAAGCTTTCTTT | CASSQDINTEAFF
TRBJ2-5 | many | TRBD1 | TRBV7-9 | TGTGCCAGCAGCGCCTGGACAGGGTTTGGAGAGACCCAGTACTTC | CASSAWTGFGETQYF
TRBJ2-7 | many | TRBD1 | TRBV7-9 | TGTGCCAGCAGCTTAGTCGGGACAGGGCAGGGCGAGCAGTACTTC | CASSLVGTGQGEQYF
TRBJ2-3 | many | NA | TRBV3-1 | TGTGCCAGCAGCCAAGATACGTCCGCGAGGGCGCAGTATTTT | CASSQDTSARAQYF
TRBJ2-7 | many | NA | TRBV28 | TGTGCCAGCAGATATTCAGGGGGGCCGTCCTACGAGCAGTACTTC | CASRYSGGPSYEQYF
TRBJ2-3 | many | NA | TRBV7-3 | TGTGCCAGCAGCTTAACTGGGGGCGCCAGCACAGATACGCAGTATTTT | CASSLTGGASTDTQYF
TRBJ2-7 | many | TRBD1 | TRBV10-3 | TGTGCCATCAATCCAACCGGGACAGCCTACGAGCAGTACTTC | CAINPTGTAYEQYF
TRBJ2-5 | NA | TRBD2 | TRBV20-1 | TGCAGTGCTGGAGACCTAGGTGGGACTAGCGGTATCCAAGAGACCCAGTACTTC | CSAGDLGGTSGIQETQYF
TRBJ2-2 | few | NA | TRBV19 | TGTGCCAGTAGTATGCAATGGACTACCACCGGGGAGCTGTTTTTT | CASSMQWTTTGELFF
TRBJ2-2 | many | NA | TRBV7-3 | TGTGCCAGCAGCTTAACGGACCGTGGGGGGCGAAGCTTGACCGGGGAGCTGTTTTTT | CASSLTDRGGRSLTGELFF
TRBJ1-1 | many | NA | TRBV6-1 | TGTGCCAGCAGTGAAGCGCCCGAAAGGGAAGCTTTCTTT | CASSEAPEREAFF
TRBJ1-1 | many | NA | TRBV7-9 | TGTGCCAGCACCATAACCAGGACCATGAACACTGAAGCTTTCTTT | CASTITRTMNTEAFF
TRBJ1-1 | many | NA | TRBV12-3/TRBV12-4 | TGTGCCAGCAGTTTTTCGGCAGGGGATACTGAAGCTTTCTTT | CASSFSAGDTEAFF
TRBJ2-1 | once | NA | TRBV20-1 | TGCAGTGCTAGCAAGCTCGCGGTGGTCTACAATGAGCGGTTCTTC | CSASKLAVVYNERFF